The 9 T cell receptor beta chains listed next were all sequenced from one sample in a study of T cell repertoires in aging, cancer and after chemotherapy (dated by TCRdb to the late 2010s). The sequencer listed for this sample is Illumina MiSeq. Using a mixed TRB-A/B primer pool, multiplex touch-down PCR amplified rearranged TRB sequences covering the V, D and J segments. TCRdb passed the public sequencing reads through fastp at Q25 and MiXCR, retaining productive beta sequences. Duplicate CDR3 protein sequences are folded into a single record with the most common DNA and genes. The sample table shows 9,500 to 15,000 distinct CDR3 sequences, and approximately 30% are seen once. The ten largest clonotypes hold around 9.1% of the sample. TCR beta rearrangements were amplified from genomic DNA extracted from peripheral blood rather than from sorted cells or RNA. The sample consisted of blood. These receptors were collected from a human donor in good health. The donor label of this sample is uncertain.

The rearrangement joins TRBV19 to TRBJ1-1; no reliable D call. Trimming shortened V by 2 bases and J by 0 bases, and 7 bases separated the two germline ends. This CDR3 spans 14 amino acids. CDR1 LNHDA and CDR2 SQIVND come from the germline V gene (reference sequence). CDR3 in amino acids: CASSISVVNTEAFF. CDR3 bases: TGTGCCAGTAGTATATCGGTGGTGAACACTGAAGCTTTCTTT.

CDR3 sequence (DNA): TGTGCCAGTAGTCCCGAGCGGGGGGGGTACAATGAGCAGTTCTTC. Amino acids: CASSPERGGYNEQFF. The chain uses TRBV19 and TRBJ2-1; 10 nucleotides align to TRBD2. V dropped 5 bases and J dropped 4; count of bases not matched to a gene: 5. From germline, CDR1 is LNHDA and CDR2 SQIVND (reference sequence). CDR3 size: 15 residues.

The V and J genes are TRBV12-3 or TRBV12-4 and TRBJ1-2, with 9 bases identical to TRBD1. This CDR3 region has 13 residues. J was trimmed by 8 bases and V by 6 bases; bases with no gene match: 7. This CDR3 is CASSFGQGSGYTF. CDR3 sequence (DNA): TGTGCCAGCAGCTTCGGACAGGGGAGCGGCTACACCTTC.

Sample share makes this clonotype medium-sized. This sequence joins TRBV19 and TRBJ2-1, with 13 bases lining up with TRBD2. This CDR3 is 14 amino acids long. The V and J ends lost 0 bases and 13 bases, in that order; junction bases with no gene match: 3. Germline V lookup: CDR1 LNHDA, CDR2 SQIVND (reference sequence). The CDR3 coding sequence is TGTGCCAGTAGTATAGAAACTAGCGGGGGGGTTCAGTTCTTC. Its translation: CASSIETSGGVQFF. The variable domain in full, completed from reference TRBV19 and TRBJ2-1, reads DGGITQSPKYLFRKEGQNVTLSCEQNLNHDAMYWYRQDPGQGLRLIYYSQIVNDFQKGDIAEGYSVSREKKESFPLTVTSAQKNPTAFYLCASSIETSGGVQFFGPGTRLTVL.

This clonotype has just a few counts. The chain employs TRBV7-6 and TRBJ1-1, with 7 bases that match TRBD1. The CDR3 has 16 residues. V shed 3 bases, J shed 3 bases, and the junction held 10 bases outside the gene matches. Germline V lookup: CDR1 SGHVS, CDR2 FNYEAQ. CDR3 region: CASSFIEGAWYTEAFF. The CDR3 DNA sequence: TGTGCCAGCAGCTTTATCGAGGGGGCATGGTACACTGAAGCTTTCTTT.

This clonotype was detected once. The chain has TRBV13 and TRBJ2-7; 9 bases agree with TRBD1. Trimming took 7 bases from V and 3 from J; bases not matched to a gene: 10. CDR1 PRHDT and CDR2 FYEKMQ come from the germline V gene (reference sequence). This CDR3 comprises 15 residues. The DNA for the CDR3 is TGTGCCAGCACCTTCTCCGGGACAGGGAACTACGAGCAGTACTTC. It translates to CASTFSGTGNYEQYF.

This clonotype has a handful of counts. The chain employs TRBV6-6 and TRBJ1-2; tentative D call: TRBD1 (5 bases). CDR3 length: 16 residues. Trimming shortened V by 1 base and J by 0 bases, and 12 bases separated the two germline ends. The V gene's germline CDR1 is MNHNY and CDR2 SVGAGI (reference sequence). The CDR3 sequence: CASSYLGQISNYGYTF. The CDR3 DNA reads TGTGCCAGCAGTTACTTGGGGCAGATCTCTAACTATGGCTACACCTTC.

This clonotype appeared a few times. The chain combines TRBV18 with TRBJ2-7; perhaps TRBD1 as D (6 bases). This CDR3 has 14 amino acids. The germline V and J ends were trimmed by 3 bases and 0 bases, with 9 bases remaining between them. Germline V gene data show CDR1 as KGHSH and CDR2 as LQKENI. The CDR3 bases are TGTGCCAGCTCACCGGGGGCAGGCTCCTACGAGCAGTACTTC. It translates to CASSPGAGSYEQYF.

The CDR3 loop is CSALGRLNSYEQYF. The CDR3 DNA sequence: TGCAGTGCCCTTGGGAGACTGAACTCCTACGAGCAGTACTTC. J is TRBJ2-7 and V is TRBV20-1, with D tentatively TRBD2 (5 bases). Trimming removed 6 bases at V and 0 bases at J, with 15 bases between. The CDR3 length is 14 residues. Germline lookup yields CDR1 DFQATT and CDR2 SNEGSKA (reference sequence).